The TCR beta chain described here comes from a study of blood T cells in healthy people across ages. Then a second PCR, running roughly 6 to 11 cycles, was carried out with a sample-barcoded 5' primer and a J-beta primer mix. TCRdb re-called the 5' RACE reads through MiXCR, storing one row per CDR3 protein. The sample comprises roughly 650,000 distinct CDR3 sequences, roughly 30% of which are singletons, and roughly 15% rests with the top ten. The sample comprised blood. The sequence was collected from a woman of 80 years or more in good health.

The CDR3 nucleotides read TGCGCCAGCAGCACCCGAGGACAGGTTGACACCGGGGAGCTGTTTTTT. Translated: CASSTRGQVDTGELFF. This rearrangement joins TRBV5-1 to TRBJ2-2; TRBD1 agrees at 7 bases. Germline V CDR1 and CDR2: SGHRS, YFSETQ. The CDR3 spans 16 residues. The V gene end was trimmed by 4 bases and the J gene end by 3 bases; junction bases not matched to a gene: 9.